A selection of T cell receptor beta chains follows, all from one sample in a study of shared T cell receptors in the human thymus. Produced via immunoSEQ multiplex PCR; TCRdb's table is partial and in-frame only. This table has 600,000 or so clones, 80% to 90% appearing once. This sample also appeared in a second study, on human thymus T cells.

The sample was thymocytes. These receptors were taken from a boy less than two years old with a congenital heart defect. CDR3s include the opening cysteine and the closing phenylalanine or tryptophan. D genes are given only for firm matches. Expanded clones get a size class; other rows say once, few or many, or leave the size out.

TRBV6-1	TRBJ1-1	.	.	CASEGVTEAFF	TGTGCCAGCGAGGGCGTCACTGAAGCTTTCTTT
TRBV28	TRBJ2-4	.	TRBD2	CASSPERGENIQYF	TGTGCCAGCAGTCCCGAGCGGGGGGAAAACATTCAGTACTTC
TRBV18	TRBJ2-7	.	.	CASSPRQASTYEQYF	TGTGCCAGCTCACCCCGACAGGCCTCAACCTACGAGCAGTACTTC
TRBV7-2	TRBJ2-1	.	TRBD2	CASSLTSGRLNEQFF	TGTGCCAGCAGTTTGACTAGCGGGCGTTTGAATGAGCAGTTCTTC
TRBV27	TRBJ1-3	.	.	CASKGPTNSGNTIYF	TGTGCCAGCAAGGGGCCAACCAACTCTGGAAACACCATATATTTT
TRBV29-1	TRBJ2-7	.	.	CSVGGDSGPYEQYF	TGCAGCGTTGGAGGAGACAGCGGGCCCTACGAGCAGTACTTC
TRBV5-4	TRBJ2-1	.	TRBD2	CASSLGGHYSGGGYNEQFF	TGTGCCAGCAGCTTGGGGGGTCACTACAGCGGGGGAGGTTACAATGAGCAGTTCTTC
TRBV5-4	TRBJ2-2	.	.	CASSTRPGQNTGELFF	TGTGCCAGCAGCACTCGACCGGGACAGAACACCGGGGAGCTGTTTTTT
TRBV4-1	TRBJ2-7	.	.	CASSQGLAITYEQYF	TGCGCCAGCAGCCAAGGTTTAGCGATTACCTACGAGCAGTACTTC
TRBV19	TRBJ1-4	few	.	CASTTTREGEKLFF	TGTGCCAGTACTACTACGAGGGAAGGGGAAAAACTGTTTTTT
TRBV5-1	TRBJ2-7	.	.	CASKESERQSSYEQYF	TGCGCCAGCAAAGAGAGTGAGAGACAGTCATCCTACGAGCAGTACTTC
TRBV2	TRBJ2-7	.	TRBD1	CASSLTGTVHYEQYF	TGTGCCAGCAGTTTAACCGGGACAGTGCATTACGAGCAGTACTTC
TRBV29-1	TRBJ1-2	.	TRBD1	CSVDSSGQLYGYTF	TGCAGCGTTGATAGTTCGGGACAGCTCTATGGCTACACCTTC
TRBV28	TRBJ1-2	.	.	CASSLPQGYGGVNYGYTF	TGTGCCAGCAGTTTACCCCAGGGTTATGGAGGGGTTAACTATGGCTACACCTTC
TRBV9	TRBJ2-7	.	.	CASSVEASEAYEQYF	TGTGCCAGCAGCGTAGAGGCTAGCGAAGCCTACGAGCAGTACTTC
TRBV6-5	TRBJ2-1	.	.	CASSYADNAYNEQFF	TGTGCCAGCAGTTATGCGGACAATGCCTACAATGAGCAGTTCTTC